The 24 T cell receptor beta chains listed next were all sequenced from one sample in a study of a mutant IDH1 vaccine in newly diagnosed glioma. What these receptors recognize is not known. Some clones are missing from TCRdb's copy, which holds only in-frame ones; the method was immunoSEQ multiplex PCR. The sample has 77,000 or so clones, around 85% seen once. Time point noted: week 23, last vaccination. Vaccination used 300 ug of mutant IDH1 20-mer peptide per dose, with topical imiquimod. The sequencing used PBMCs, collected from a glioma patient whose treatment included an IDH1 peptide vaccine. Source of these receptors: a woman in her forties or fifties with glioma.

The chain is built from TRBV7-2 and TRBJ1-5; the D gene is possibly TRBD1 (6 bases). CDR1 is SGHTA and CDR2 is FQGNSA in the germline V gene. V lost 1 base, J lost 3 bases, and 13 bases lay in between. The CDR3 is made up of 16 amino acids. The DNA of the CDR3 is TGTGCCAGCAGCTTAGAGACAGGACAAGTCAATCAGCCCCAGCATTTT. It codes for CASSLETGQVNQPQHF.

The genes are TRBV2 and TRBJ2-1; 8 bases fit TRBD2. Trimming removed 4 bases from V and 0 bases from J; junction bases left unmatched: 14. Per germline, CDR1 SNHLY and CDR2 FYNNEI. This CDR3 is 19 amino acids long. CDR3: CASSGSSGSGISSYNEQFF. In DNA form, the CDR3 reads TGTGCCAGCAGTGGCTCCTCGGGTAGCGGGATCAGCTCCTACAATGAGCAGTTCTTC.

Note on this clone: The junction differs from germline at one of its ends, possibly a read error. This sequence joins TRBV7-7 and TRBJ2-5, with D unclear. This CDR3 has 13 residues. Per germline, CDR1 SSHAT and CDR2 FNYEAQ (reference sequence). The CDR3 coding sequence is TGTGCTAGCAGCTTATACCCCCAAGAGACCCAGTACTTC. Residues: CASSLYPQETQYF. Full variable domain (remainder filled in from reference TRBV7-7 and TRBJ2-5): GAGVSQSPRYKVTKRGQDVTLRCDPISSHATLYWYQQALGQGPEFLTYFNYEAQPDKSGLPSDRFSAERPEGSISTLTIQRTEQRDSAMYRCASSLYPQETQYFGPGTRLLVL.

CDR3 coding DNA: TGTGCCAGCAGTTTAGATCCTAGCGGGAGAACCGGGGAGCTGTTTTTT. Translating it yields CASSLDPSGRTGELFF. The chain couples TRBV27 to TRBJ2-2, with TRBD2 matching 10 bases. There are 16 residues in the CDR3. V lost 2 bases and J lost 5; bases outside the gene matches: 5. Germline CDR1 and CDR2: MNHEY and SMNVEV (reference sequence).

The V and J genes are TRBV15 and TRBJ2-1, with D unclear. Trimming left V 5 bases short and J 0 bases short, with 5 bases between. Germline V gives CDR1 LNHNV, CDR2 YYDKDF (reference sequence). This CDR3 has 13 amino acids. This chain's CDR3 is CATSWSSYNEQFF. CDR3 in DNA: TGTGCCACCAGCTGGAGCTCCTACAATGAGCAGTTCTTC.

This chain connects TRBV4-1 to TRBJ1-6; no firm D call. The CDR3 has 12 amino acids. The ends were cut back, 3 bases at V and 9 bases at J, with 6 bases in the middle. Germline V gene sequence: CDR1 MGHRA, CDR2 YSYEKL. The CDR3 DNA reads TGCGCCAGCAGCCACCCACTTTCACCCCTCCACTTT. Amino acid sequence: CASSHPLSPLHF.

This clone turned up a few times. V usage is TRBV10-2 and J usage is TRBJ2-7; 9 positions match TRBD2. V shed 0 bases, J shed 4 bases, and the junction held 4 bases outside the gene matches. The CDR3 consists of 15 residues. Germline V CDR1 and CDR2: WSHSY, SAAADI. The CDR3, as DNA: TGCGCCAGCAGTGAGTCTTCGGGACTAGCTTACGAGCAGTACTTC. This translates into CASSESSGLAYEQYF.

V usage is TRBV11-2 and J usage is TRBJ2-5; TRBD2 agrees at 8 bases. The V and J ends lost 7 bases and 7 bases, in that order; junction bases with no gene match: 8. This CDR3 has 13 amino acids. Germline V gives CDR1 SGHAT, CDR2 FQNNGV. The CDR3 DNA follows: TGTGCCAGCACCCCGGGACTAGAGGCGACCCAGTACTTC. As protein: CASTPGLEATQYF.

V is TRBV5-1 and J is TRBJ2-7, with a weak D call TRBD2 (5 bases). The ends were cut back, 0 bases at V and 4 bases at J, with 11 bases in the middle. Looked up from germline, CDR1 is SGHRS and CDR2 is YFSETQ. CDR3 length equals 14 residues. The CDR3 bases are TGCGCCAGCAGCTTGGAAGGTAGCGCTTACGAGCAGTACTTC. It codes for CASSLEGSAYEQYF. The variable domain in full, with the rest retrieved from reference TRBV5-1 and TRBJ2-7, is KAGVTQTPRYLIKTRGQQVTLSCSPISGHRSVSWYQQTPGQGLQFLFEYFSETQRNKGNFPGRFSGRQFSNSRSEMNVSTLELGDSALYLCASSLEGSAYEQYFGPGTRLTVT.

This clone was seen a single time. This CDR3 is CAIMGRDRGSDTQYF. Written as DNA, the CDR3 is TGTGCCATCATGGGGAGGGACAGGGGTTCAGATACGCAGTATTTT. V gene TRBV10-3 combines with J gene TRBJ2-3; 10 bases are a match to TRBD1. The CDR3 is made up of 15 amino acids. Germline values: CDR1 ENHRY, CDR2 SYGVKD. J lost 4 bases, V lost 7 bases, and 8 bases had no gene match.

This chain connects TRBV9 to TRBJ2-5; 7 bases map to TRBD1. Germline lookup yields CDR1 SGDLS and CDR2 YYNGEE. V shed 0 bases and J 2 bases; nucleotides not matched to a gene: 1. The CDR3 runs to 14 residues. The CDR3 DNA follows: TGTGCCAGCAGCGTAGGCAGGGGGCAAGAGACCCAGTACTTC. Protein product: CASSVGRGQETQYF. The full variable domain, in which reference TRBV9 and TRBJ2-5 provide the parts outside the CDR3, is DSGVTQTPKHLITATGQRVTLRCSPRSGDLSVYWYQQSLDQGLQFLIQYYNGEERAKGNILERFSAQQFPDLHSELNLSSLELGDSALYFCASSVGRGQETQYFGPGTRLLVL.

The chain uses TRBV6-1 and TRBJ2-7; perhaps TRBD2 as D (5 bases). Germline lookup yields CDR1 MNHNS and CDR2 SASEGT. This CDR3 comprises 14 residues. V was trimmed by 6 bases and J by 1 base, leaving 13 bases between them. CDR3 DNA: TGTGCCAGCAGGGAGGACGGTAGTTCCTACGAGCAGTACTTC. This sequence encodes CASREDGSSYEQYF.

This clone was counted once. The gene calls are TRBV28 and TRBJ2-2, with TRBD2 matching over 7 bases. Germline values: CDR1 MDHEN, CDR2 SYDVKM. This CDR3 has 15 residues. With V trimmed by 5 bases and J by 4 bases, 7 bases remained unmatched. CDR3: CASSTSSGPTGELFF. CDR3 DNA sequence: TGTGCCAGCAGTACTTCTAGCGGACCCACCGGGGAGCTGTTTTTT.

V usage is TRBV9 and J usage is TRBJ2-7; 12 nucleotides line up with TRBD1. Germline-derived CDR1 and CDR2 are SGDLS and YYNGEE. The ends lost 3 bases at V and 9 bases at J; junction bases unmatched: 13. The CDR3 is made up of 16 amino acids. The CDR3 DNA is TGTGCCAGCAGCGCCCGGGGGGGACAGGGGGCGATGCGGCAGTACTTC. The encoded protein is CASSARGGQGAMRQYF.

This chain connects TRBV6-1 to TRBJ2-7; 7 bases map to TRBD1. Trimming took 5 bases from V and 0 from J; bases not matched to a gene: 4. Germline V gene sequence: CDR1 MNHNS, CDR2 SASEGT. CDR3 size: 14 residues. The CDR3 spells CASSSDRYSYEQYF. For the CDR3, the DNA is TGTGCCAGCAGTTCGGACAGGTACTCCTACGAGCAGTACTTC.

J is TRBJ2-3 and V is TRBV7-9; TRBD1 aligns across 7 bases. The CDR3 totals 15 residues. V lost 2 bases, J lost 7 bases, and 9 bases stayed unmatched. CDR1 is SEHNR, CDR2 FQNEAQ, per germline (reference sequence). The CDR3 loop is CASSLRGQGDNTQYF. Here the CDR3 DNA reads TGTGCCAGCAGCTTACGCGGCCAGGGGGACAATACGCAGTATTTT.

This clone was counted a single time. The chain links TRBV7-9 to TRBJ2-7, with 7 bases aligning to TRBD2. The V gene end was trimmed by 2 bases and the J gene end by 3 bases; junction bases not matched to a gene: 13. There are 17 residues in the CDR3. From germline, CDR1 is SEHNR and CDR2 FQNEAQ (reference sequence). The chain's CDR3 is CASSLWGGLRLNYEQYF. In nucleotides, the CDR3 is TGTGCCAGCAGCTTATGGGGGGGACTAAGACTAAACTACGAGCAGTACTTC.

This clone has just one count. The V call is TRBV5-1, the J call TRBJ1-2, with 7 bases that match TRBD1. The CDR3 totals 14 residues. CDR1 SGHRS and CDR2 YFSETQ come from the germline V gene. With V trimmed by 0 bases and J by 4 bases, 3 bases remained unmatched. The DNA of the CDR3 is TGCGCCAGCAGCTTGGACAGGGGAAGCTATGGCTACACCTTC. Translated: CASSLDRGSYGYTF.

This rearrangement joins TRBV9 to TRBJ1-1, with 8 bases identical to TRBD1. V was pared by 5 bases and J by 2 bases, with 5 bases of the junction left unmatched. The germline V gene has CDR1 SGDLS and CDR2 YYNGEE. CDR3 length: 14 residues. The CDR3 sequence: CASSAGQGNTEAFF. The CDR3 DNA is TGTGCCAGCAGTGCAGGACAGGGAAACACTGAAGCTTTCTTT.

Here the CDR3 reads CASVDRGHDSPLHF. CDR3 in DNA: TGCGCCAGTGTGGACAGGGGGCATGATTCACCCCTCCACTTT. This sequence joins TRBV10-2 and TRBJ1-6; 11 nucleotides agree with TRBD1. This CDR3 region has 14 residues. Germline CDR1 and CDR2: WSHSY and SAAADI. Trimming at V came to 9 bases and at J to 8 bases, leaving 6 bases not matched to a gene.

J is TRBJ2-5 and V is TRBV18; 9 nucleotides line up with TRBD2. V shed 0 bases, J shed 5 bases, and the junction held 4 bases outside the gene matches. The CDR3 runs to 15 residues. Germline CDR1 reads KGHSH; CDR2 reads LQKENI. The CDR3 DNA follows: TGTGCCAGCTCACCACCTAGCGGGAGACAGGAGACCCAGTACTTC. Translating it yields CASSPPSGRQETQYF.

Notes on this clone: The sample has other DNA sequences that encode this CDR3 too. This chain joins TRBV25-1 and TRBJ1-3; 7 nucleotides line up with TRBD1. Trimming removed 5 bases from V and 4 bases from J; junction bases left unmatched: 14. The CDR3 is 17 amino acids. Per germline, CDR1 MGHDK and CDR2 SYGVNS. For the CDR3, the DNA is TGTGCCAGCAGTCACAGACAGGGCCAAAACCTGGGAAACACCATATATTTT. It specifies CASSHRQGQNLGNTIYF.

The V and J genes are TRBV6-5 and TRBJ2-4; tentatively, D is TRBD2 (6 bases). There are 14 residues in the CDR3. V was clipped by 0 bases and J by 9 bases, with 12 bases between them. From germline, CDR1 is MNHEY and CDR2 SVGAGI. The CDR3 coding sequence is TGTGCCAGCAGTTACTCATCGGGGGTGGGCATTCAGTACTTC. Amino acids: CASSYSSGVGIQYF.

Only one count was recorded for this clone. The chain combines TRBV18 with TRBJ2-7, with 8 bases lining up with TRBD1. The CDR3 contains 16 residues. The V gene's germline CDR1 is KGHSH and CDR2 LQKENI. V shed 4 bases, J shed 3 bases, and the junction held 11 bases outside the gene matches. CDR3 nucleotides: TGTGCCAGCTCACAGACAGGGGCCGGTCCCAACTACGAGCAGTACTTC. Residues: CASSQTGAGPNYEQYF.